The source of this T cell receptor (beta chain) is a study of human T cells and chemical hapten exposure. TCRdb fed the RACE reads into MiXCR, producing one record per CDR3 protein. The sample includes some 87,000 distinct CDR3 sequences, 10% of them seen just once. CDR3 length: 15 amino acids. V lost 0 bases to trimming and J lost 2 bases, with 8 bases between them. Germline CDR1 reads SGHAT; CDR2 reads FQNNGV. The time point was: patch test 1, 2 weeks after DPC sensitization. Described treatment: therapeutic diphenylcyclopropenone sensitization with weekly scalp DPC. This receptor was taken from a woman in her forties or fifties with alopecia areata. Some clones in this sample may be carry-over from other donors' samples. The chain employs TRBV11-2 and TRBJ2-1; D gene uncertain. This material consisted of whole blood, taken in connection with sensitization to the hapten diphenylcyclopropenone (DPC). In DNA form, the CDR3 reads TGTGCCAGCAGCTTAGAGCCCGATACCTACAATGAGCAGTTCTTC. It translates to CASSLEPDTYNEQFF.